The clone carrying this TCR beta chain was recorded once. The antigen is unknown. The germline gives CDR1 GTSNPN, CDR2 SVGIG (reference sequence). The length of the CDR3 is 12 residues. With 0 bases removed from V and 5 bases from J, the gap between germline ends came to 8 bases. The data are from a study of shared clonotypes between healthy human individuals. Study observations and caveats: Several donors held about 4.6% of naive CD4 clonotypes in common. Among the subsets, naive ones generally showed larger estimated richness than memory ones.

In the original workflow: Filtering differed for immunoSEQ, which gave only junction sequences without quality scores. The assay was immunoSEQ multiplex PCR, and TCRdb's table has in-frame clones only and misses some. The V and J calls and clone size were taken over from that table, and D and trimming were inferred from the DNA. The top ten clones hold around 0.13% of a sample with a few million clones, 90% to 97% of them seen once. This receptor was identified in a man between 18 and 29 years old in good health. V and J are TRBV30 and TRBJ2-7; D unresolved. The sample taken for sequencing was naive CD4+ T cells sorted from blood. Subset given: CD45RA+ positively selected. The CDR3 loop reads CAWSVRWHEQYF. In DNA form, the CDR3 reads TGTGCCTGGAGTGTACGGTGGCACGAGCAGTACTTC.